This T cell receptor beta chain was sequenced in a study of T cell clonotyping in hematopoietic cell transplantation. Broader study findings: Few recipient clonotypes overlapped donors; over 95% were de novo at given depth. Graft donor and pretransplant recipient Inverse Simpson Index values predicted broader posttransplant TCR diversity.

With regard to this clone: Its antigen is unknown.

Trimming took 4 bases from V and 4 from J, leaving 10 bases between them. Germline assignment: CDR1 SGHVS and CDR2 FNYEAQ. The CDR3 extends over 13 amino acids. Here immunoSEQ multiplex PCR was the method, and the copy in TCRdb shows in-frame clones only, minus some. Found here are roughly 9,900 clones, nearly 80% of them singletons; the top ten hold 45%. Samples: about 28 days before transplant, then days 30, 100 and 180 after. The receptor was derived from a female patient in her 50s who had an allogeneic stem cell transplant from a related donor, so the T cells may come from the graft donor. Some clones in this sample may be carry-over from other donors' samples. This chain connects TRBV7-6 to TRBJ1-1; weak D call: TRBD1 (6 bases). Sequenced here: peripheral blood mononuclear cells, sampled 180 days after allogeneic stem cell transplant. The CDR3 DNA follows: TGTGCCAGCAGCTCCGAAGGGGGCACTGAAGCTTTCTTT. This codes for CASSSEGGTEAFF.